The entry below gives a single T cell receptor beta chain sequence along with its context. What antigen it recognizes has not been identified. No much larger clonotype is one base removed from it; base qualities were not supplied. TCRbeta CDR3 regions were amplified from genomic DNA by means of the immunoSEQ Assay, a bias-controlled multiplex PCR. The authors' analysis ran thus. Nucleated cell counts per sample were estimated from amplification of reference gene primers within the assay. Sequence reads were collapsed and filtered to measure the absolute abundance of every unique TCRbeta CDR3 rearrangement. For each sample, productive Simpson clonality was calculated as the square root of Simpson's diversity index over productive rearrangements. In TCRdb, the immuneACCESS table is reduced to in-frame sequences with V and J assigned. These tables do not hold every clone; where another copy was compared, an unresolved V gene accounts for under half, and the others remain unexplained. That table supplies the V and J calls and clone size; D and trimming were determined from the DNA. The sample includes roughly 190,000 clones, with 70% to 90% observed a single time. About 26% of the sample comes from the top ten.

The data originate from a study of blood T cell repertoires in COVID-19 (dated by TCRdb to 2018 to 2021). With regard to the full study: Recovered participants in ImmuneRACE Cohort 3 were defined as having two consecutive negative NP/OP PCR tests, clearance from a healthcare professional, or resolution of symptoms. The repertoires were released in a freely available public database intended as a resource for research on the immune response to SARS-CoV-2. Samples came from the ongoing ImmuneRACE study (first 160 participants) plus 1,254 subjects from 6 global collaborators. Where available, HLA class I and class II types were taken from metadata supplied by the sample provider and were not determined by assay-based typing. The material from the prospective study consisted of cDNA or gDNA derived from T cells, B-cell-depleted T cells, or PBMCs. A de-identified subject ID, COVID-19 status, age in years and sex were almost always included in the sample metadata. Subjects who had been exposed to COVID-19, were actively infected with it, or had recovered from it provided the deeply sampled blood TCRbeta repertoires that made up the dataset. The collaborator samples originated in the United States, Italy and Spain and spanned the acute and convalescent phases of COVID-19.

Germline trimming: 9 bases from V, 7 bases from J; junction bases outside gene matches: 15. CDR1 LNHDA and CDR2 SQIVND are derived from the germline V gene (reference sequence). Taken from cysteine to phenylalanine, the CDR3 has 16 residues. This entry keeps only the CDR3 DNA: 48 bases, framed from base 1. What the research found in general, with its limitations: Clinical and demographic metadata were provided uncurated, with the amount varying by source and participant.

Enrolling through a virtual design, the prospective study's participants ranged in age from roughly 18 to 89 years and lived across 20 to 25 United States geographic areas. Cohort assignment in the prospective study relied on participant-reported clinical history from a screening survey and a study questionnaire. In the prospective study, mobile phlebotomists collected whole blood, serum and a nasopharyngeal or oropharyngeal swab from each participant. Participants in the prospective study had the option to provide additional blood draws and questionnaires over a roughly 2-month period. Before DNA extraction, prospective study blood samples were shipped either frozen or at room temperature.

The chain uses TRBV19 and TRBJ1-2, with 12 junctional bases fitting TRBD1. The TCR originated in a woman aged 40 to 55 in a cohort exposed to, infected with or recovered from COVID-19 (not recorded which). The sequencing sample was made of PBMCs or T cells enriched from blood (not recorded which). DNA sequence: TGTGCCAGCCACCCGGGACAGGGGGCTATTTCCCCTGGCTACACCTTC. The translation is CASHPGQGAISPGYTF.